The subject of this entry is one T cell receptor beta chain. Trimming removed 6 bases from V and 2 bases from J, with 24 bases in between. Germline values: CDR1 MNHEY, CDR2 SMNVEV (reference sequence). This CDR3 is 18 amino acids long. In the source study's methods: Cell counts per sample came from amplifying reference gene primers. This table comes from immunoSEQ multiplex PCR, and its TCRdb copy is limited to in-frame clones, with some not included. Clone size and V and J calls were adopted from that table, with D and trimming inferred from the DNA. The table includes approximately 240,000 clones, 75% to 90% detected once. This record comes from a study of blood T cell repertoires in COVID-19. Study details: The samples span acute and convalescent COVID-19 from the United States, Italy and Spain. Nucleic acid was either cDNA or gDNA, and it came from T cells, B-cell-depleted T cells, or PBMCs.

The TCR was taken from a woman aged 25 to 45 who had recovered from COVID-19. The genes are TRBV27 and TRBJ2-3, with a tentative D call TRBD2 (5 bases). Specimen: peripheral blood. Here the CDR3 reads CASRRPGLRGADTDTQYF. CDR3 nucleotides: TGTGCCAGCAGGCGCCCGGGGTTAAGAGGCGCGGACACAGATACGCAGTATTTT.